These T cell receptor beta chains were read from a single sample in a study of response to subunit inactivated influenza vaccine. TCRdb used MiXCR to reprocess the RT-PCR reads, holding one entry per CDR3 protein. The sample gives approximately 500,000 distinct CDR3 sequences, 13% of which show up once; around 13% is in the top ten. Sequencing used PBMCs from blood, obtained about 40 days after vaccination. These receptors came from a man in his fifties who received an inactivated influenza vaccine. The CDR3 runs from the conserved cysteine through the conserved F or W.

v_gene	j_gene	CDR3aa
TRBV12-3/TRBV12-4	TRBJ2-7	CASNGHSYEQYF
TRBV6-6	TRBJ2-3	CASSYRADTQYF
TRBV4-1	TRBJ2-7	CASSQHSENSYEQYF
TRBV20-1	TRBJ2-7	CSASPWDSPSYEQYF
TRBV6-2/TRBV6-3	TRBJ1-5	CASSYTGNQPQHF
TRBV14	TRBJ2-5	CASSPRTRTQETQYF
TRBV7-9	TRBJ2-2	CASSWGTGGTGELFF
TRBV27	TRBJ2-1	CASSFDAEGGTYNEQFF
TRBV20-1	TRBJ2-1	CSATPRRLAGGGEQFF
TRBV4-2	TRBJ2-7	CASTSSGRGGYEQYF
TRBV9	TRBJ2-5	CASSVEAGRETQYF
TRBV5-1	TRBJ2-2	CASRINRGANTGELFF
TRBV20-1	TRBJ2-5	CSARGLAGAETQYF
TRBV14	TRBJ2-2	CASSSGTGGVTGELFF
TRBV5-1	TRBJ1-1	CASSPQGWDTVNTEAFF
TRBV20-1	TRBJ2-1	CSANRQNNEQFF
TRBV24-1	TRBJ2-5	CATSDSGGIQETQYF
TRBV7-9	TRBJ2-7	CASSATGVQGFEQYF
TRBV7-9	TRBJ2-5	CASSSSVGLLSETQYF
TRBV20-1	TRBJ2-3	CSARGQGYTDTQYF
TRBV12-3/TRBV12-4	TRBJ2-7	CASSQQDWLYEQYF
TRBV7-2	TRBJ2-3	CASSLEFRGGADTQYF
TRBV20-1	TRBJ2-2	CSAPAGGKLFF
TRBV28	TRBJ2-7	CASSAGQGAGEQYF
TRBV5-6	TRBJ1-5	CASSSNYGIGNQPQHF
TRBV20-1	TRBJ2-1	CSARDISEQFF
TRBV29-1	TRBJ1-2	CSAWDSRGYTF
TRBV5-1	TRBJ2-7	CASSYLRGDRMIYEQYF
TRBV15	TRBJ2-1	CATSRGGGGEQFF
TRBV3-1	TRBJ2-7	CASSQAKAEKYF
TRBV10-3	TRBJ1-1	CAISETQGDTEAFF
TRBV20-1	TRBJ2-3	CSAQAGGPTDTQYF
TRBV5-1	TRBJ2-5	CASSLATVGETQYF
TRBV5-1	TRBJ2-1	CASSLMLDEQFF
TRBV20-1	TRBJ1-3	CSARVGDRPGNTIYF
TRBV7-8	TRBJ1-5	CASSLESSINQPQHF
TRBV6-2/TRBV6-3	TRBJ1-4	CASTEGDSELFF
TRBV5-6	TRBJ1-2	CASSRDRRDYTF
TRBV6-6	TRBJ1-1	CASSISLNTEAFF
TRBV7-8	TRBJ2-3	CATAGGDTDTQYF
TRBV10-3	TRBJ2-1	CAIKGSGDHTYNEQFF
TRBV20-1	TRBJ2-7	CSARGLAGSYEQYF
TRBV19	TRBJ2-2	CASSKLAVNTGELFF
TRBV20-1	TRBJ2-1	CSARDDGGLSYNEQFF
TRBV2	TRBJ2-2	CASTNLRTGSPSDGELFF
TRBV7-9	TRBJ2-2	CASSSPRQGGTGELFF
TRBV5-1	TRBJ2-6	CASSLGRGANVLTF
TRBV20-1	TRBJ2-5	CSARGDRGSQETQYF
TRBV10-3	TRBJ2-5	CAISGTSGLETQYF
TRBV12-5	TRBJ2-4	CASGLGQTLILAKNIQYF
TRBV7-2	TRBJ2-3	CASSSIAGLTDTQYF
TRBV20-1	TRBJ2-1	CSARDGLVISYNEQFF
TRBV4-3	TRBJ1-6	CASSQVGSWGTRNSPLHF